The 31 T cell receptor beta chains presented below share a single source sample, sequenced in a study of esophageal squamous cell carcinoma under preoperative chemotherapy. Regarding time point: after preoperative PTX-NDP chemotherapy. Each CDR3 protein gets one entry after TCRdb re-called the PCR reads with MiXCR. The sample has 9,000 to 13,000 distinct CDR3 sequences, roughly 60% seen once. This specimen was collected from a patient given preoperative chemotherapy. The source is a human donor with esophageal squamous cell carcinoma. The donor label of this sample is uncertain.

Notes on this clonotype: One end of the junction fails to match germline, which may point to a read error. V usage is TRBV6-8 and J usage is TRBJ2-3; D gene uncertain. The CDR3 loop spans 16 amino acids. Germline CDR1 and CDR2: MNHGY and SAAAGT. The CDR3 nucleotides are TGTGCCAGCAGGGGATTTTGGGGAAGCTACCCAGATACCCAGTATTTC. Its protein product is CASRGFWGSYPDTQYF.

The chain links TRBV11-3 to TRBJ2-3; 8 bases align to TRBD2. This CDR3 has 14 residues. J was trimmed by 2 bases and V by 8 bases; bases with no gene match: 6. From germline, CDR1 is SGHNT and CDR2 YENEEA. The DNA for the CDR3 is TGTGCCAGCGAGAGCGGGAGTCTCACAGATACGCAGTATTTT. It translates to CASESGSLTDTQYF.

As regards this clonotype: At one end, the junction sequence differs from germline, possibly due to a read error. The V and J genes are TRBV6-8 and TRBJ2-5, with D tentatively TRBD1 (6 bases). The CDR3 extends over 16 amino acids. Germline V lookup: CDR1 MNHGY, CDR2 SAAAGT. The CDR3 region is CSSRGFGGSDKETQYF. CDR3 in DNA: TGTTCCAGCAGGGGATTTGGGGGAAGTGACAAAGAGACGCAGTACTTT.

This clonotype was recorded once. This chain uses TRBV7-2 with TRBJ2-1, with D perhaps matching TRBD1 (5 bases). The J call may be incorrect, as the DNA end agrees better with TRBJ2-7. Germline V lookup: CDR1 SGHTA, CDR2 FQGNSA. The CDR3 length is 17 residues. CDR3: CASSLSASWTNSYEQYF. The CDR3, as DNA: TGTGCCAGCAGCTTATCGGCCTCATGGACAAACTCCTACGAGCAGTACTTC.

This clonotype occurred a few times. The chain links TRBV7-2 to TRBJ2-7; 8 positions match TRBD2. This CDR3 is 15 amino acids long. The junction had 7 bases not matched to a gene; V was cut back by 5 bases and J by 1 base. Looked up from germline, CDR1 is SGHTA and CDR2 is FQGNSA. CDR3 sequence: CASSPLRGGSYEQYF. The CDR3 bases are TGTGCCAGCAGCCCCCTACGGGGGGGATCCTACGAGCAGTACTTC.

A word on this clonotype: Germline is not matched at one junction end, which may reflect a read error. The V gene is TRBV7-2, the J gene TRBJ2-5; D is possibly TRBD2 (7 bases). This CDR3 is built from 16 residues. Germline V gene sequence: CDR1 SGHTA, CDR2 FQGNSA. CDR3 coding DNA: TGTGCCAGCGGGGGACGAGGGGGGGGGGGCCAAGAGACGCAGTACTTC. Its protein product is CASGGRGGGGQETQYF.

This clonotype was observed a few times. The chain links TRBV6-1 to TRBJ2-3, with D possibly being TRBD1 (6 bases). The J call is uncertain, as TRBJ2-7 better fits the DNA end. The germline CDR1 and CDR2 sequences are MNHNS and SASEGT. The CDR3 totals 16 residues. CDR3 in amino acids: CASREFGGSYPETQYF. Written as DNA, the CDR3 is TGTGCCAGCAGGGAGTTTGGGGGCAGCTACCCAGAGACGCAGTACTTC.

The chain carries TRBV7-2 and TRBJ1-3; TRBD1 might be the D (6 bases). V lost 1 base to trimming and J lost 4 bases, with 11 bases between them. The CDR3 spans 15 residues. Germline CDR1 is SGHTA and CDR2 is FQGNSA. CDR3 amino acids: CASSLGGGGGNTIYF. DNA for the CDR3: TGTGCCAGCAGCTTAGGGGGGGGCGGGGGAAACACCATATATTTT. Combining the CDR3 with reference TRBV7-2 and TRBJ1-3 gives the whole variable domain GAGVSQSPSNKVTEKGKDVELRCDPISGHTALYWYRQSLGQGLEFLIYFQGNSAPDKSGLPSDRFSAERTGGSVSTLTIQRTQQEDSAVYLCASSLGGGGGNTIYFGEGSWLTVV.

A single count supports this clonotype. One junction end does not reproduce the germline sequence, and a read error may be involved. The chain employs TRBV6-1 and TRBJ2-4; perhaps TRBD2 as D (5 bases). CDR1 is MNHNS, CDR2 SASEGT, per germline. This CDR3 spans 14 amino acids. In DNA form, the CDR3 reads TGTGCCAGCAGGGCGACTCTAGCCACAAATACTCAGTATTTC. Amino acids: CASRATLATNTQYF.

This clonotype was counted only a few times. The V and J genes are TRBV6-1 and TRBJ2-2, with D possibly being TRBD1 (5 bases). This CDR3 comprises 15 residues. The germline gives CDR1 MNHNS, CDR2 SASEGT. V was pared by 2 bases and J by 0 bases, with 7 bases between. The CDR3 coding sequence is TGTGCCAGCAGTGAACCAGGGACGAACACCGGGGAGCTGTTTTTT. It yields the protein CASSEPGTNTGELFF.

This clonotype was counted ten times or more. Germline is not matched at one junction end, which may reflect a read error. V usage is TRBV6-1 and J usage is TRBJ2-3, with D perhaps TRBD1 or TRBD2 (5 bases each). Germline CDR1 is MNHNS and CDR2 is SASEGT. CDR3 size: 16 residues. In DNA, the CDR3 is TGTGCCAGCAGGGGATTTGGGGGAAGCGACCCAGAGACGCAGTATTTC. Amino acids: CASRGFGGSDPETQYF.

The chain recombines TRBV6-5 with TRBJ2-1; D gene unclear. V was pared by 5 bases and J by 2 bases, with 10 bases between. This CDR3 region has 14 residues. Germline CDR1 is MNHEY and CDR2 is SVGAGI. CDR3: CASSPSSTYNEQFF. Written as DNA, the CDR3 is TGTGCCAGCAGTCCCTCGTCAACCTACAATGAGCAGTTCTTC.

Notes on this clonotype: The DNA is left out, because the CDR3 cannot be placed on it with certainty; the CDR3 is given as TCRdb lists it. The chain links TRBV12-3 or TRBV12-4 to TRBJ2-1; the listed D gene, TRBD1, was not tested against the DNA. The CDR3 totals 18 residues, both ends included. The CDR3 is CASSFGFGTAGGINEQYF.

The rearrangement links TRBV6-1 to TRBJ2-5; D may match TRBD1 or TRBD2 (5 bases each). Gene TRBJ2-3 matches the end of the DNA better, so the J call may be wrong. The CDR3 has 14 residues. Looked up from germline, CDR1 is MNHNS and CDR2 is SASEGT. CDR3 sequence reads: CAGSGGRADETQYF. CDR3 coding DNA: TGTGCGGGCAGTGGGGGACGTGCCGACGAGACGCAGTATTTT.

The V call is TRBV7-6, the J call TRBJ2-1, with D tentatively TRBD2 (5 bases). The CDR3 length is 14 residues. V lost 3 bases and J 6 bases, leaving 12 bases between the germline ends. Germline-derived CDR1 and CDR2 are SGHVS and FNYEAQ. The CDR3 nucleotides are TGTGCCAGCAGCTTTTCGGGATACAGCAATGAGCAGTTCTTC. It codes for CASSFSGYSNEQFF.

By sample fraction, this clonotype is medium-sized. This chain links TRBV11-2 with TRBJ2-1; 8 nucleotides line up with TRBD1. The J segment lost 10 bases and the V segment lost 5 bases, leaving 10 bases of the junction unmatched. CDR1 is SGHAT and CDR2 is FQNNGV in the germline V gene. This CDR3 has 14 amino acids. The CDR3 DNA follows: TGTGCCAGCAGCCCTAGACAGGGGTCCTACGAGCAGTTCTTC. Protein sequence: CASSPRQGSYEQFF.

Concerning this clonotype: A junction boundary mismatches the germline segment, possibly from a read error. This sequence joins TRBV6-1 and TRBJ1-5; D gene unclear. CDR3 length equals 13 residues. Germline assignment: CDR1 MNHNS and CDR2 SASEGT. CDR3: CASSDRFNQPHHF. The CDR3 bases are TGTGCCAGCAGTGACAGGTTCAATCAGCCCCACCATTTT.

This clonotype has at least ten counts. The chain uses TRBV10-3 and TRBJ2-1, with D unresolved. This CDR3 has 15 amino acids. Germline lookup yields CDR1 ENHRY and CDR2 SYGVKD. Trimming removed 4 bases from V and 0 bases from J, with 10 bases in between. The CDR3 loop reads CAISAQSSSYNEQFF. CDR3 nucleotides: TGTGCCATCAGTGCGCAGTCCAGCTCCTACAATGAGCAGTTCTTC.

V and J are TRBV6-1 and TRBJ2-5, with D maybe TRBD2 (5 bases). The CDR3 runs 15 residues. Germline V gene sequence: CDR1 MNHNS, CDR2 SASEGT. The V and J ends lost 6 bases and 2 bases respectively, with 16 bases between them. The CDR3 loop reads CASSRPAGGQETQYF. CDR3 DNA: TGTGCCAGCAGCCGGCCGGCGGGTGGGCAAGAGACCCAGTACTTC.

With respect to this clonotype: A much larger clone is a single base away; this may be a read error. V is TRBV4-1 and J is TRBJ2-1, with TRBD1 matching over 7 bases. Germline loops: CDR1 MGHRA, CDR2 YSYEKL. The CDR3 consists of 17 residues. The J segment lost 13 bases and the V segment lost 1 base, leaving 19 bases of the junction unmatched. The CDR3 DNA is TGCGCCAGCAGCCAAGCTCACCCCGACAGGGCCAAAAACATTCAGTTCTTC. Translating it yields CASSQAHPDRAKNIQFF.

This clonotype was picked up one time. V is TRBV7-2 and J is TRBJ2-1, with 14 bases lining up with TRBD2. The V segment lost 4 bases and the J segment 6 bases; nucleotides outside the gene matches: 5. Germline V CDR1 and CDR2: SGHTA, FQGNSA. This CDR3 comprises 16 residues. The CDR3 sequence is CASSSGTSGRLNEQFF. In nucleotides, the CDR3 is TGTGCCAGCAGCTCTGGGACTAGCGGGAGACTCAATGAGCAGTTCTTC.

This clonotype has a handful of counts. V gene TRBV19 combines with J gene TRBJ2-2; TRBD1 matches at 9 bases. Germline loops: CDR1 LNHDA, CDR2 SQIVND (reference sequence). Trimming took 4 bases from V and 4 from J; bases not matched to a gene: 4. There are 15 residues in the CDR3. The CDR3 nucleotides are TGTGCCAGTAGTACCCGGGACAGGGCCACCGGGGAGCTGTTTTTT. Translating gives CASSTRDRATGELFF.

The chain combines TRBV6-1 with TRBJ2-4; 7 bases match TRBD2. The assigned J gene may be wrong: the sequence end matches TRBJ2-3 better. The germline CDR1 and CDR2 sequences are MNHNS and SASEGT. CDR3 length equals 20 residues. Written as DNA, the CDR3 is TGTGCCAGCAGCTCACGAGGCCGCGTCTCGGGGCTAGGGACTAAAAACATGCAGTATTTT. Protein: CASSSRGRVSGLGTKNMQYF.

About this clonotype: A junction end diverges from the germline sequence, so it may reflect a read error. The chain uses TRBV6-1 and TRBJ2-3; TRBD1 agrees at 10 bases. CDR1 is MNHNS, CDR2 SASEGT, per germline. CDR3 length: 15 residues. CDR3 bases: TGTGCCAGCAGAACCGGACAGGGGGACACCGAGGCGCAGTTTTTT. Translating gives CASRTGQGDTEAQFF.

The rearrangement joins TRBV6-1 to TRBJ1-1; no definite D call. CDR3 length: 12 amino acids. V lost 5 bases and J 10 bases, leaving 14 bases between the germline ends. Per the germline V gene, CDR1 is MNHNS and CDR2 is SASEGT. The CDR3 region has the DNA TGTGCCAGCAGTACCACCGGGAACGCAGCTTTCTTT. Its protein product is CASSTTGNAAFF.

The chain links TRBV7-2 to TRBJ2-3; 8 bases are a match to TRBD2. J was trimmed by 4 bases and V by 5 bases; bases with no gene match: 11. Looked up from germline, CDR1 is SGHTA and CDR2 is FQGNSA. This CDR3 has 16 amino acids. The CDR3 here is CASSVSGMLGPDTQYF. The CDR3 bases are TGTGCCAGCAGCGTTAGCGGGATGTTAGGGCCAGATACGCAGTATTTT. Using reference TRBV7-2 and TRBJ2-3 for the parts outside the CDR3, the full variable domain is GAGVSQSPSNKVTEKGKDVELRCDPISGHTALYWYRQSLGQGLEFLIYFQGNSAPDKSGLPSDRFSAERTGGSVSTLTIQRTQQEDSAVYLCASSVSGMLGPDTQYFGPGTRLTVL.

As concerns this clonotype: The germline gene is not matched at one end of the junction; a read error may be the cause. This sequence joins TRBV10-2 and TRBJ2-3; 8 nucleotides agree with TRBD2. Germline V gene data show CDR1 as WSHSY and CDR2 as SAAADI. The CDR3 extends over 18 amino acids. This chain's CDR3 is CASSEWDSGGCATNTQYF. The CDR3 DNA is TGCGCCAGCAGTGAGTGGGATTCGGGGGGGTGCGCCACAAATACGCAGTATTTC.

This clonotype was observed a handful of times. The chain joins TRBV6-1 to TRBJ2-7; D call uncertain. Germline V gene sequence: CDR1 MNHNS, CDR2 SASEGT. This CDR3 has 11 residues. Trimming took 4 bases from V and 6 from J, leaving 7 bases between them. The CDR3 loop reads CASSGRVEQYF. In DNA, the CDR3 is TGTGCCAGCAGTGGCCGGGTCGAGCAGTACTTC.

This clonotype was counted once. The chain combines TRBV6-1 with TRBJ1-1; D is unresolved. The CDR3 is 14 amino acids. Trimming left V 1 base short and J 1 base short, with 7 bases between. CDR1 MNHNS and CDR2 SASEGT come from the germline V gene. The chain's CDR3 is CASSEVHGNTEAFF. The CDR3 coding sequence is TGTGCCAGCAGTGAAGTCCATGGGAACACTGAAGCTTTCTTT.

The chain carries TRBV11-2 and TRBJ1-6; weak D call: TRBD1 (5 bases). CDR1 is SGHAT, CDR2 FQNNGV, per germline. The CDR3 is 11 residues long. Trimming took 2 bases from V and 14 from J, leaving 7 bases between them. As DNA, the CDR3 is TGTGCCAGCAGCTTATCCAGGGCCCTCCACTTT. This encodes CASSLSRALHF.

The V gene is TRBV6-1, the J gene TRBJ2-1, with 7 bases fitting TRBD2. The CDR3 sequence is 15 residues long. Trimming removed 6 bases from V and 7 bases from J; junction bases left unmatched: 12. Germline lookup yields CDR1 MNHNS and CDR2 SASEGT. CDR3 bases: TGTGCCAGCAGAATCCTCCCGGGAGGTTGGAATGAGCAGTTCTTC. This encodes CASRILPGGWNEQFF.